This TCR beta chain comes out of a study of blood T cell repertoires in COVID-19 (dated by TCRdb to 2020 to 2022). Study-wide context: Samples covering the acute and convalescent phases of COVID-19 were provided by collaborators in the United States, Italy and Spain. The prospective study material was composed of cDNA or gDNA derived from T cells, B-cell-depleted T cells, or PBMCs. Deeply sampled blood TCRbeta repertoires from subjects exposed to, actively infected with, or recovered from COVID-19 were included in the dataset. The repertoires were made available in a free public database intended to serve as a resource for research on the immune response to SARS-CoV-2. Samples came from the ongoing ImmuneRACE study (first 160 participants) plus 1,254 subjects from 6 global collaborators. Sample metadata almost always included a de-identified subject ID, COVID-19 status, age in years and sex. Where available, HLA class I and class II types were taken from metadata supplied by the sample provider and were not determined by assay-based typing.

From V the trimming removes 3 bases and from J it removes 9 bases, while the gene matches leave 5 bases of the junction unaccounted for. The germline V gene sets CDR1 to MGHRA and CDR2 to YSYEKL. From the cysteine through the phenylalanine, the CDR3 covers 15 amino acids. The entry retains the CDR3 DNA only, 45 bases that are in frame from base 1. TCRbeta CDR3 regions were amplified from genomic DNA using the immunoSEQ Assay, a bias-controlled multiplex PCR. The paper's processing steps were these. Within the assay, amplification of reference gene primers was used to estimate how many nucleated cells each sample contained. To quantify the absolute abundance of each unique TCRbeta CDR3 rearrangement, sequence reads were collapsed and filtered. For each sample, productive Simpson clonality was calculated as the square root of Simpson's diversity index over productive rearrangements. TCRdb retrieved this table from immuneACCESS and kept in-frame rearrangements only. Not all clones are present; in checked studies, unresolved V genes account for under half, and no reason is known for the remainder. Clone size and the V and J calls come from that table; the DNA yielded D and trimming. In this sample the table shows around 26,000 clones, approximately 75% of which occur a single time. The top ten constitute 2% to 3% of the sample.

In Seattle, one collaborating source enrolled patients while the infection was active and tracked those patients longitudinally over the course of disease. Collaborating institutions collected whole blood in K2EDTA tubes following their own protocols. For TCRbeta analysis, collaborator samples were shipped as frozen whole blood, as isolated PBMCs, or as DNA extracted from either sample type. The paper's findings and limits, for the study overall: The amount of clinical and demographic metadata varied by source and participant and was provided uncurated.

About this clone: There is no known antigen for this receptor. No per-base quality is available; no much larger clone lies one base away.

This clonotype was obtained from a woman in her seventies with COVID-19, enrolled during active disease. The chain is assembled from TRBV4-1 and TRBJ2-1; 13 junctional bases match TRBD2. Sequencing was performed on peripheral blood. In nucleotides, the sequence is TGCGCCAGCAGCCAGCGACTAGCGGGGGGTTCTGAGCAGTTCTTC. It translates as CASSQRLAGGSEQFF.